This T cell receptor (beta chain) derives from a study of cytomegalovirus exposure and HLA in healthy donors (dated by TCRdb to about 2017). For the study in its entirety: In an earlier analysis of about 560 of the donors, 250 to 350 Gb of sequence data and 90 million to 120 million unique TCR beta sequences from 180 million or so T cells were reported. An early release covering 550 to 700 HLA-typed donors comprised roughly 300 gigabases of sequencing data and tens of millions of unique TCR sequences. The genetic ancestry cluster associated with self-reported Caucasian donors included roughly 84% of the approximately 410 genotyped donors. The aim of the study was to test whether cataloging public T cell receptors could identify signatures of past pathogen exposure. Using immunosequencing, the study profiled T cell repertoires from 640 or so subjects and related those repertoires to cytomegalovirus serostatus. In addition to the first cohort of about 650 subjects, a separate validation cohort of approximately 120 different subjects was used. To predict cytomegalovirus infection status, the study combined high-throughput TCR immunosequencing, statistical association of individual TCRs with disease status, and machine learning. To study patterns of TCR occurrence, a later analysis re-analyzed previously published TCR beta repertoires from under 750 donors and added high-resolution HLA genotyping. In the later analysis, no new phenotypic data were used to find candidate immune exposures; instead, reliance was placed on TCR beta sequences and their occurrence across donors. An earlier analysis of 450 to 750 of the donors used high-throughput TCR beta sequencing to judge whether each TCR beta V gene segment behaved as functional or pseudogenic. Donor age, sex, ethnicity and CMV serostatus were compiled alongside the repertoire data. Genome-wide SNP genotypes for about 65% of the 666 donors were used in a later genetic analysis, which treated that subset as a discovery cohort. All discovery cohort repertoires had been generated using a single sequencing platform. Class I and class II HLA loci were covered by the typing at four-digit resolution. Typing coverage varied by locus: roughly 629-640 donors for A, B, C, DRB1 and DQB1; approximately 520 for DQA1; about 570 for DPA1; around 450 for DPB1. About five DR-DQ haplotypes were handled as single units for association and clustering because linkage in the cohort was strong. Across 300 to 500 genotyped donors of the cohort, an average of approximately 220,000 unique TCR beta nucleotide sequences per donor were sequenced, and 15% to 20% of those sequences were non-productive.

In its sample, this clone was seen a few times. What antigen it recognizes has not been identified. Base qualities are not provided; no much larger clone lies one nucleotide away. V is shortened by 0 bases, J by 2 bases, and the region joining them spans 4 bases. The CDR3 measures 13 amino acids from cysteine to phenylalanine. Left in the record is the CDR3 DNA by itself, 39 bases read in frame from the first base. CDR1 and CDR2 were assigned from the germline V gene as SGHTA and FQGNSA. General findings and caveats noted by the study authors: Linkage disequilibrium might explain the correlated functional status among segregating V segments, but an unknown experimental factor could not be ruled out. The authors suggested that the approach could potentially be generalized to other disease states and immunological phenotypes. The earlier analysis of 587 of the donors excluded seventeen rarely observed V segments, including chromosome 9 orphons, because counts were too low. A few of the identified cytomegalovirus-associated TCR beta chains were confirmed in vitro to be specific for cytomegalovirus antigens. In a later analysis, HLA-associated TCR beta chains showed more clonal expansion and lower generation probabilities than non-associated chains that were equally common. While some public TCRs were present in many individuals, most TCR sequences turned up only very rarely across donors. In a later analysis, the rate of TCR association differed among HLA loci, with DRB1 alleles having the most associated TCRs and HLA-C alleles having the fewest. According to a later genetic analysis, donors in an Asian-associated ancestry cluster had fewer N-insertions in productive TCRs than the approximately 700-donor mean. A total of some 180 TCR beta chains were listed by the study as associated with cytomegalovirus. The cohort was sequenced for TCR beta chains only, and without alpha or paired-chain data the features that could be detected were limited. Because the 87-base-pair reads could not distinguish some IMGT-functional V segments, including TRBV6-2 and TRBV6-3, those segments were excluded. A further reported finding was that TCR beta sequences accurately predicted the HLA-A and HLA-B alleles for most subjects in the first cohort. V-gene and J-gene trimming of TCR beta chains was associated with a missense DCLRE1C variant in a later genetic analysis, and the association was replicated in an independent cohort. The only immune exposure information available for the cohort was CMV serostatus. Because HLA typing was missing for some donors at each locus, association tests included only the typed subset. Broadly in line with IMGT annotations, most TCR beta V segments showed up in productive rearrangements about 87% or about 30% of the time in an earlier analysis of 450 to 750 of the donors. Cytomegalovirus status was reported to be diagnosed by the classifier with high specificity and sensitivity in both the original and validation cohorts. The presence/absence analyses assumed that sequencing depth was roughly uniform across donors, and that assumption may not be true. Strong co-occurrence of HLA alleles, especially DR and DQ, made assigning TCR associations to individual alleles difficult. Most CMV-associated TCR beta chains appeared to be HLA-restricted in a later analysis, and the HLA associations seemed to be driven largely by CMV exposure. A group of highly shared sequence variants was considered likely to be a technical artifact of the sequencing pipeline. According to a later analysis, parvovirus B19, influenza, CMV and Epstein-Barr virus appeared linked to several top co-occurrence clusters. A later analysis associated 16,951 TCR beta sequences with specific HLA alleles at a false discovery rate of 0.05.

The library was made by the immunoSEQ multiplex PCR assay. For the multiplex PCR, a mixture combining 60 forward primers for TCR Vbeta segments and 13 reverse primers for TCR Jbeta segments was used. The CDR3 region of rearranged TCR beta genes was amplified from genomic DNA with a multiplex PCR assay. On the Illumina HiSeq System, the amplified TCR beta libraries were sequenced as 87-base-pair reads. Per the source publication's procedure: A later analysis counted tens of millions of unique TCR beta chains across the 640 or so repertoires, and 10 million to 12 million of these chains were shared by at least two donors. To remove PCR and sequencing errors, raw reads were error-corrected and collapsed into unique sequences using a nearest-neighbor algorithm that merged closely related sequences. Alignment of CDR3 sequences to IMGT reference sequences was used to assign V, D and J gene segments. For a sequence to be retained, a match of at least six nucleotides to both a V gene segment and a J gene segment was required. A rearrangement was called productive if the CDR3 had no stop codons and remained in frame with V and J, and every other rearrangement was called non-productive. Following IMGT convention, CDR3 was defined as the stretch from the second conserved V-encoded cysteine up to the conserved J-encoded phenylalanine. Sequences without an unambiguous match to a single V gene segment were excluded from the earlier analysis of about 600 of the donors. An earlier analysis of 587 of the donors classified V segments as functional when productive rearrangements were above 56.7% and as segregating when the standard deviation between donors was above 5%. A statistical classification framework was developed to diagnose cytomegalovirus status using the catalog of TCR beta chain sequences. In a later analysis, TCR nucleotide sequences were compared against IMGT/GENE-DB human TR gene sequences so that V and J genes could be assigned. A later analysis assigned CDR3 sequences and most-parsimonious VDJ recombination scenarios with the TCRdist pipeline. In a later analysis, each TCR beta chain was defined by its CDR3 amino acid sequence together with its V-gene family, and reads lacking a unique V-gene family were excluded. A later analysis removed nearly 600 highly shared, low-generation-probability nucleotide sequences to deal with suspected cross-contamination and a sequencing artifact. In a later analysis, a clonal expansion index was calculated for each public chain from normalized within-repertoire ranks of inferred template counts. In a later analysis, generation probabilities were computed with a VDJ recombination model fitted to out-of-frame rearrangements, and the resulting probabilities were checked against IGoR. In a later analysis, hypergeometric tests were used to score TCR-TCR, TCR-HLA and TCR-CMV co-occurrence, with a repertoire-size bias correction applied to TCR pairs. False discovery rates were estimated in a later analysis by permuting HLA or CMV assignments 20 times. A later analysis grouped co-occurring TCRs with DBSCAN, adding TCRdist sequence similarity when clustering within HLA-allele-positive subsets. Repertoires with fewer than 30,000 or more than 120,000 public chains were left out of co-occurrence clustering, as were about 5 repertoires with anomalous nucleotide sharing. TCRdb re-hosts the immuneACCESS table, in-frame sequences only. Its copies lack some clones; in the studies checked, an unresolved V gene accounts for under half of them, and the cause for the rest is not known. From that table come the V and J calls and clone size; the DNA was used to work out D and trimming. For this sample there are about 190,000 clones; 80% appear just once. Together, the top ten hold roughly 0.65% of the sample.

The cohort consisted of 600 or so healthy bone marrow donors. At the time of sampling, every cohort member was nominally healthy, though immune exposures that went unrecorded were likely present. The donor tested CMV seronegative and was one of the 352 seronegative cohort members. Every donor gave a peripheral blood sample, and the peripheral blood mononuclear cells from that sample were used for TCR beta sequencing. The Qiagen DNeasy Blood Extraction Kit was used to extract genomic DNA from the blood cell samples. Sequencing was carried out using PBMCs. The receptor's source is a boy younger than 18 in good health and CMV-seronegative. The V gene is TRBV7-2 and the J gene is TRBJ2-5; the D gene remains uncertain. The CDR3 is CASSLARQETQYF. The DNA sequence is TGTGCCAGCAGCTTAGCGCGTCAAGAGACCCAGTACTTC.